This passage covers 19 T cell receptor beta chains from one sample sequenced in a study of blood T cell repertoires in COVID-19 (dated by TCRdb to the early 2020s). Receptor libraries were prepared by the immunoSEQ multiplex PCR assay. TCRdb carries this immuneACCESS record with in-frame sequences only. Its versions omit some clonotypes, under half of them owing to an unresolved V gene in the studies checked, with the rest unexplained. The sample profile shows roughly 290,000 clones; about 89% of them were found once. Jointly, the top ten make up less than 2% of the sample. The specimen was PBMCs or T cells enriched from blood (not recorded which). These receptors all come from a woman aged 40-49 years who had recovered from COVID-19.

This chain connects TRBV9 to TRBJ2-1; 9 nucleotides line up with TRBD1. Germline assignment: CDR1 SGDLS and CDR2 YYNGEE. The CDR3 contains 14 residues. Germline trimming cut 3 bases from V and 4 bases from J; bases unmatched to any gene: 2. DNA of the CDR3: TGTGCCAGCAGCGCGGGACAGGGATACAATGAGCAGTTCTTC. It codes for CASSAGQGYNEQFF.

The V and J genes are TRBV5-1 and TRBJ2-1; TRBD2 matches 7 bases. V was clipped by 4 bases and J by 8 bases; unmatched bases: 6. The CDR3 length is 13 residues. The V gene's germline CDR1 is SGHRS and CDR2 YFSETQ. CDR3 sequence (DNA): TGCGCCAGCAGCCCCTGGGGAGGGGATGAGCAGTTCTTC. It encodes CASSPWGGDEQFF.

The chain has TRBV6-1 and TRBJ2-7; TRBD2 might be the D (6 bases). Germline V gene lookup returns CDR1 MNHNS and CDR2 SASEGT. V lost 0 bases and J 2 bases, leaving 14 bases between the germline ends. The CDR3 consists of 16 residues. This CDR3 is CASSEAVLRGTYEQYF. DNA for the CDR3: TGTGCCAGCAGTGAAGCCGTACTCCGGGGGACCTACGAGCAGTACTTC.

The chain carries TRBV5-1 and TRBJ2-5; 7 bases agree with TRBD1. Germline values: CDR1 SGHRS, CDR2 YFSETQ. The CDR3 extends over 15 amino acids. The V gene end was trimmed by 3 bases and the J gene end by 3 bases; junction bases not matched to a gene: 8. The CDR3 is CASSSTGTVEETQYF. CDR3 DNA sequence: TGCGCCAGCAGCTCGACCGGGACAGTTGAAGAGACCCAGTACTTC. Full variable domain (remainder filled in from reference TRBV5-1 and TRBJ2-5): KAGVTQTPRYLIKTRGQQVTLSCSPISGHRSVSWYQQTPGQGLQFLFEYFSETQRNKGNFPGRFSGRQFSNSRSEMNVSTLELGDSALYLCASSSTGTVEETQYFGPGTRLLVL.

The chain combines TRBV30 with TRBJ1-1; possibly TRBD1 for D (5 bases). The CDR3 spans 13 residues. Germline V CDR1 and CDR2: GTSNPN, SVGIG (reference sequence). V lost 4 bases and J lost 3, with 12 bases in between. The CDR3 is CAWTGGSHTEAFF. The CDR3 bases are TGTGCCTGGACCGGGGGGTCCCACACTGAAGCTTTCTTT.

This chain links TRBV11-2 with TRBJ2-7, with D possibly matching TRBD1 (5 bases). The germline V gene encodes CDR1 SGHAT and CDR2 FQNNGV. This CDR3 is built from 14 residues. The ends were cut back, 3 bases at V and 2 bases at J, with 11 bases in the middle. In DNA form, the CDR3 reads TGTGCCAGCAGCTTGTCAGGGAACCCCTACGAGCAGTACTTC. Amino acid sequence: CASSLSGNPYEQYF.

The rearrangement uses TRBV5-6 and TRBJ2-1; the D gene is possibly TRBD2 (6 bases). CDR3 length equals 16 residues. The germline V gene has CDR1 SGHDT and CDR2 YYEEEE. Trimming shortened V by 4 bases and J by 0 bases, and 14 bases separated the two germline ends. Written as DNA, the CDR3 is TGTGCCAGCAGCGTCGTCCGGGGGAGCTCCTACAATGAGCAGTTCTTC. This sequence encodes CASSVVRGSSYNEQFF.

The chain joins TRBV5-6 to TRBJ1-1; D perhaps matches TRBD1 (6 bases). Trimming removed 3 bases from V and 7 bases from J, with 10 bases in between. The CDR3 has 12 amino acids. Germline V lookup: CDR1 SGHDT, CDR2 YYEEEE. The CDR3, as DNA: TGTGCCAGCAGCTCACTACAGGGTGAAGCTTTCTTT. Encoded protein: CASSSLQGEAFF.

The V and J genes are TRBV7-3 and TRBJ2-3; D unclear. With 4 bases removed from V and 0 bases from J, the gap between germline ends came to 8 bases. This CDR3 is 14 amino acids long. Germline CDR1 reads SGHTA; CDR2 reads FQGTGA. CDR3 bases: TGTGCCAGCAGCTCCTCCGGGAGCACAGATACGCAGTATTTT. Protein product: CASSSSGSTDTQYF.

The V gene is TRBV24-1, the J gene TRBJ2-1; 7 positions match TRBD1. The CDR3 is 15 amino acids. The V gene end was trimmed by 3 bases and the J gene end by 8 bases; junction bases not matched to a gene: 9. Per the germline V gene, CDR1 is KGHDR and CDR2 is SFDVKD. The CDR3 here is CATSDDGTAAHEQFF. CDR3 bases: TGTGCCACCAGTGATGACGGGACAGCAGCACATGAGCAGTTCTTC.

The chain has TRBV27 and TRBJ2-3, with D tentatively TRBD2 (5 bases). The length of the CDR3 is 16 residues. The ends were cut back, 3 bases at V and 0 bases at J, with 13 bases in the middle. From germline, CDR1 is MNHEY and CDR2 SMNVEV (reference sequence). The CDR3 bases are TGTGCCAGCAGTTTGGGAGCGTATGCTAGCACAGATACGCAGTATTTT. Encoded protein: CASSLGAYASTDTQYF.

The rearrangement uses TRBV28 and TRBJ1-5, with 7 positions matching TRBD1. In germline, CDR1 is MDHEN, CDR2 SYDVKM. This CDR3 has 17 amino acids. The V gene end was trimmed by 1 base and the J gene end by 4 bases; junction bases not matched to a gene: 10. The CDR3 DNA reads TGTGCCAGCAGTTTATTGGGACCGCAGGGGGTAAATCAGCCCCAGCATTTT. Encoded protein: CASSLLGPQGVNQPQHF.

In its sample, this clone was seen a few times. J is TRBJ1-5 and V is TRBV30, with 10 bases lining up with TRBD1. The CDR3 runs 15 residues. Germline lookup yields CDR1 GTSNPN and CDR2 SVGIG (reference sequence). V lost 2 bases to trimming and J lost 2 bases; unmatched junction nucleotides: 3. The CDR3 reads CAWSPGTGGNQPQHF. The CDR3 nucleotides read TGTGCCTGGAGTCCAGGGACAGGGGGCAATCAGCCCCAGCATTTT.

The chain carries TRBV7-3 and TRBJ2-3; 9 bases line up with TRBD2. The germline gives CDR1 SGHTA, CDR2 FQGTGA. J was trimmed by 3 bases and V by 5 bases; bases with no gene match: 6. This CDR3 region has 15 residues. The CDR3 region is CASSTTSGSTDTQYF. The CDR3 DNA follows: TGTGCCAGCAGCACCACTAGCGGGTCTACAGATACGCAGTATTTT. The full variable domain, with the rest looked up from reference TRBV7-3 and TRBJ2-3, is GAGVSQTPSNKVTEKGKYVELRCDPISGHTALYWYRQSLGQGPEFLIYFQGTGAADDSGLPNDRFFAVRPEGSVSTLKIQRTERGDSAVYLCASSTTSGSTDTQYFGPGTRLTVL.

The rearrangement links TRBV12-5 to TRBJ2-7, with TRBD1 matching over 10 bases. After removal of 0 bases from V and 7 bases from J, the junction contained 9 bases not matched to a gene. The CDR3 contains 16 residues. Germline values: CDR1 LGHNT, CDR2 FRNRAP. CDR3 loop: CASGLVIDRGLGEQYF. The CDR3 DNA sequence: TGTGCTAGTGGTTTGGTAATAGACAGGGGGCTGGGGGAGCAGTACTTC.

The CDR3 sequence is CAISARESSYNEQFF. CDR3 sequence (DNA): TGTGCCATCAGTGCGCGGGAGAGCTCCTACAATGAGCAGTTCTTC. The V call is TRBV10-3, the J call TRBJ2-1; 7 bases map to TRBD2. CDR1 and CDR2 (germline): ENHRY, SYGVKD. The CDR3 sequence is 15 residues long. J was trimmed by 0 bases and V by 4 bases; bases with no gene match: 3.

The chain joins TRBV12-3 or TRBV12-4 to TRBJ2-3; D remains unclear. The CDR3 extends over 12 amino acids. Trimming removed 6 bases at V and 7 bases at J, with 11 bases between. The CDR3 reads CASSQLEHTQYF. In DNA, the CDR3 is TGTGCCAGCAGCCAACTGGAGCATACGCAGTATTTT.

The CDR3: CASSQERAINEKLFF. In DNA, the CDR3 is TGCGCCAGCAGCCAAGAGAGGGCCATTAATGAAAAACTGTTTTTT. The genes are TRBV4-1 and TRBJ1-4, with D unresolved. V lost 0 bases and J lost 4, with 9 bases in between. CDR1 and CDR2 (germline): MGHRA, YSYEKL. The CDR3 runs 15 residues.

The chain links TRBV7-2 to TRBJ1-5; perhaps TRBD1 as D (5 bases). The CDR3 sequence is 15 residues long. Germline values: CDR1 SGHTA, CDR2 FQGNSA. V dropped 3 bases and J dropped 1 base, with 10 bases sitting between them. The DNA for the CDR3 is TGTGCCAGCAGCTTCACAAGGGGAAGCAATCAGCCCCAGCATTTT. The encoded protein is CASSFTRGSNQPQHF.